These 3 T cell receptor beta chains came from one sample sequenced in a study of blood T cell repertoires in COVID-19. Using immunoSEQ multiplex PCR, the repertoire was profiled, and TCRdb retains in-frame clones only, with some absent. The table records roughly 200,000 clones, approximately 83% of them present only once. The specimen was PBMCs or T cells enriched from blood (not recorded which). The receptor set was obtained from a woman between 45 and 60 years old who had been exposed to COVID-19.

A few counts support this clone. DNA for the CDR3: TGTGCCAGCCTTCAGAGGGAAAACACTGAAGCTTTCTTT. This sequence encodes CASLQRENTEAFF. V usage is TRBV2 and J usage is TRBJ1-1; D ambiguous. This CDR3 has 13 amino acids. Per germline, CDR1 SNHLY and CDR2 FYNNEI. The V end lost 8 bases, the J end lost 2 bases, and 12 bases lay between the germline ends.

As DNA, the CDR3 is TGTGCCATCAGTGGGAGGCAGCGGGGGGCGGGTACAGATACGCAGTATTTT. This gives the protein CAISGRQRGAGTDTQYF. The chain is built from TRBV10-3 and TRBJ2-3, with TRBD2 identical over 9 bases. The V and J ends lost 4 bases and 3 bases, in that order; junction bases with no gene match: 11. This CDR3 comprises 17 residues. Germline V lookup: CDR1 ENHRY, CDR2 SYGVKD.

The rearrangement links TRBV19 to TRBJ1-2; tentative D call: TRBD1 (6 bases). Trimming removed 2 bases from V and 7 bases from J, with 14 bases in between. The CDR3 totals 14 residues. Germline V gene sequence: CDR1 LNHDA, CDR2 SQIVND (reference sequence). The CDR3 DNA sequence: TGTGCCAGTAGTATACCTTCGACAGGCCCTGGCTACACCTTC. Translated, it gives CASSIPSTGPGYTF. The variable domain in full, completed from reference TRBV19 and TRBJ1-2, reads DGGITQSPKYLFRKEGQNVTLSCEQNLNHDAMYWYRQDPGQGLRLIYYSQIVNDFQKGDIAEGYSVSREKKESFPLTVTSAQKNPTAFYLCASSIPSTGPGYTFGSGTRLTVV.